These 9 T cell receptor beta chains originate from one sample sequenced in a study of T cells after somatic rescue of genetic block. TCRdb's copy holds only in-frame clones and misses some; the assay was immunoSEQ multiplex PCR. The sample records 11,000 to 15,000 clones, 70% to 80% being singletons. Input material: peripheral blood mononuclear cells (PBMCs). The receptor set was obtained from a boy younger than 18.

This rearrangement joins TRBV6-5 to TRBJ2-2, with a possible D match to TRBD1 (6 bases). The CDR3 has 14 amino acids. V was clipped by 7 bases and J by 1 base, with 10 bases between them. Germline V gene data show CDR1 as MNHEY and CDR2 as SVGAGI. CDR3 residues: CASTQGQNTGELFF. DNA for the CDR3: TGTGCCAGCACCCAGGGACAGAACACCGGGGAGCTGTTTTTT.

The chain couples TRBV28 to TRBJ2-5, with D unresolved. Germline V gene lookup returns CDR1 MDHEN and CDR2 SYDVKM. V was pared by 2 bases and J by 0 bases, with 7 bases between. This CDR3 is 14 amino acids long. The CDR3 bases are TGTGCCAGCAGTTTAGAACAGAACCAAGAGACCCAGTACTTC. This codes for CASSLEQNQETQYF.

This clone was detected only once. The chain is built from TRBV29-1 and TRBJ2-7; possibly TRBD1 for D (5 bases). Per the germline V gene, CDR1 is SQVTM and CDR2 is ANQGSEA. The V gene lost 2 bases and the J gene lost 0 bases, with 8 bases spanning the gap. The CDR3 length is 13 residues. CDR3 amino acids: CSVETGPSYEQYF. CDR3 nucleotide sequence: TGCAGCGTTGAAACAGGCCCCTCCTACGAGCAGTACTTC.

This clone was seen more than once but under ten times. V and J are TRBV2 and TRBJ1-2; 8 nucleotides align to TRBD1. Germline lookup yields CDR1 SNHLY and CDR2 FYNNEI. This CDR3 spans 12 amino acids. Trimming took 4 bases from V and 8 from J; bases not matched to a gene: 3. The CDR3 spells CASSGTGRGYTF. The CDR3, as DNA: TGTGCCAGCAGTGGGACAGGGAGAGGCTACACCTTC.

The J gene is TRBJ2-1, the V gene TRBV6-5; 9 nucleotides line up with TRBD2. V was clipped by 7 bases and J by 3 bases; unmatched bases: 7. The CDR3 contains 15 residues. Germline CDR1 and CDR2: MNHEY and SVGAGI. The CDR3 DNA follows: TGTGCCAGCAACGAAGGGCGGGGGGGCTACAATGAGCAGTTCTTC. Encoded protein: CASNEGRGGYNEQFF.

The CDR3 reads CASSSSTSSYNEQFF. The CDR3 DNA follows: TGTGCCAGCAGCTCTTCGACGAGCTCCTACAATGAGCAGTTCTTC. The chain links TRBV7-2 to TRBJ2-1; D not certain. The CDR3 has 15 amino acids. CDR1 SGHTA and CDR2 FQGNSA come from the germline V gene. The V end lost 4 bases, the J end lost 0 bases, and 10 bases lay between the germline ends.

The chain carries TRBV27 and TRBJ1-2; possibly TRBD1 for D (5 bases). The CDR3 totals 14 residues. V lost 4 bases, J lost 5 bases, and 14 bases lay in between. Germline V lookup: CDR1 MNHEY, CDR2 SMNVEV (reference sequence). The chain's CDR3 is CASSWAGKGYGYTF. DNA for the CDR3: TGTGCCAGCAGTTGGGCGGGGAAGGGGTATGGCTACACCTTC.

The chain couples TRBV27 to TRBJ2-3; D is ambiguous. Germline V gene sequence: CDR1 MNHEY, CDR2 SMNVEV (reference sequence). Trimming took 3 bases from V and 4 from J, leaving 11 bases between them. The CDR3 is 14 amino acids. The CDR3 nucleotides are TGTGCCAGCAGTTTGCAAACTGCGGCAGATACGCAGTATTTT. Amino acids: CASSLQTAADTQYF.

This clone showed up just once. CDR3 region: CASSIGGAYEAFF. CDR3 sequence (DNA): TGTGCCAGTAGTATAGGTGGGGCTTATGAAGCTTTCTTT. The V gene is TRBV19, the J gene TRBJ1-1, with a possible D match to TRBD1 (5 bases). Looked up from germline, CDR1 is LNHDA and CDR2 is SQIVND (reference sequence). V was cut by 1 base and J by 7 bases, with 10 bases left in between. The CDR3 is 13 residues long.